This T cell receptor (beta chain) originates from a study of cytomegalovirus exposure and HLA in healthy donors. The V gene lost 5 bases and the J gene lost 4 bases, with 18 bases spanning the gap. Germline V gene sequence: CDR1 SEHNR, CDR2 FQNEAQ (reference sequence). The CDR3 runs to 15 residues. PCR was performed using 60 Vbeta and 13 Jbeta primers. The data were produced by immunoSEQ multiplex PCR, yet TCRdb's version contains in-frame clones alone and is incomplete. This repertoire shows approximately 150,000 clones, 55% to 70% found once; its top ten account for 2.5% to 3.5%. This clone is a singleton in its sample. What it recognizes is unknown. Notes on the study in general: Previous analysis showed most TCR beta V segments were productive about 90% or about 30% of the time. The study had only CMV serostatus as immune exposure information.

This receptor was taken from a middle-aged woman in good health and CMV-seropositive. V usage is TRBV7-9 and J usage is TRBJ2-7, with a tentative D call TRBD2 (6 bases). The sequencing input was PBMCs. The CDR3 coding sequence is TGTGCCAGCAGCCCCGGACGGGAAGCGGGTTACGAGCAGTACTTC. Amino acid sequence: CASSPGREAGYEQYF.